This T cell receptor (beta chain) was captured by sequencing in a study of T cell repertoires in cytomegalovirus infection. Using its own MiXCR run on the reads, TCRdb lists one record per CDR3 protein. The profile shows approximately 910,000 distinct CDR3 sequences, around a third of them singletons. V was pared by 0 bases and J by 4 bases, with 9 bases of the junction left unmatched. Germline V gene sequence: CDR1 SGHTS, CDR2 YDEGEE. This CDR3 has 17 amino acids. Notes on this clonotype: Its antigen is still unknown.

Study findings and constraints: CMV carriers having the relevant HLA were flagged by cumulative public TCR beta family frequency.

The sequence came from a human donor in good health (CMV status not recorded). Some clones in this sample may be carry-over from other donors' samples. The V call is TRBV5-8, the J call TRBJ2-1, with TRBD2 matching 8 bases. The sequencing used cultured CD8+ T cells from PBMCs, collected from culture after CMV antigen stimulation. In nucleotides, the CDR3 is TGTGCCAGCAGCTTGGGATGGGAACTAGCGGTATACAATGAGCAGTTCTTC. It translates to CASSLGWELAVYNEQFF.